These 2 T cell receptor beta chains originate from one sample sequenced in a study of blood T cell repertoires in COVID-19. Clones were sequenced by immunoSEQ multiplex PCR, and TCRdb holds only the in-frame ones, with some missing. The table has 100,000 to 150,000 clones, around 81% seen once. Sequencing was done on a sample of peripheral blood. Receptor source: a man in his forties with active or convalescent COVID-19.

The rearrangement uses TRBV19 and TRBJ2-1; D is perhaps TRBD2 (7 bases). Germline CDR1 LNHDA, CDR2 SQIVND (reference sequence). CDR3 length equals 15 residues. V shed 4 bases and J shed 0 bases, with 10 bases lying between them. This CDR3 is CASSKGGGSYNEQFF. The CDR3, as DNA: TGTGCCAGTAGTAAAGGGGGGGGCTCCTACAATGAGCAGTTCTTC.

Many counts were recorded for this clone. V is TRBV5-1 and J is TRBJ2-5, with 9 positions matching TRBD2. V trimming: 4 bases; J trimming: 3 bases; junction bases outside the gene matches: 7. CDR1 is SGHRS and CDR2 is YFSETQ in the germline V gene. The CDR3 covers 15 residues. The DNA of the CDR3 is TGCGCCAGCAGCACCGCAGCGGGGGGTGAAGAGACCCAGTACTTC. It is translated as CASSTAAGGEETQYF.